Listed here is a single T cell receptor beta chain. This sample is drawn from a study of long-term antiretroviral therapy in people with HIV. Samples were assayed with immunoSEQ v3.0 at survey level. Clones were sequenced by immunoSEQ multiplex PCR, and TCRdb holds only the in-frame ones, with some missing. The table has about 50,000 clones, about 86% seen once. The ends were cut back, 3 bases at V and 3 bases at J, with 3 bases in the middle. The germline CDR1 and CDR2 sequences are SGHRS and YFSETQ. The CDR3 covers 12 residues. The TCR originated in a woman younger than 30 with HIV. The chain is built from TRBV5-1 and TRBJ2-2; D not resolved. Sequencing was performed on unsorted PBMCs, taken 0.8 years after starting antiretroviral therapy. The CDR3 is CASSWHTGELFF. The CDR3 region has the DNA TGCGCCAGCAGCTGGCACACCGGGGAGCTGTTTTTT. The full variable domain, completed using reference TRBV5-1 and TRBJ2-2, is KAGVTQTPRYLIKTRGQQVTLSCSPISGHRSVSWYQQTPGQGLQFLFEYFSETQRNKGNFPGRFSGRQFSNSRSEMNVSTLELGDSALYLCASSWHTGELFFGEGSRLTVL.